These 29 T cell receptor beta chains share one sample of origin, sequenced in a study of control samples from healthy donors and cancer patients. Clones were sequenced by immunoSEQ multiplex PCR, and TCRdb holds only the in-frame ones, with some missing. The sample records 180,000 or so clones, around 91% being singletons. Sequenced: blood. Every receptor here comes from a woman aged 25 to 39 in good health.

V usage is TRBV3-1 (or the pseudogene TRBV3-2) and J usage is TRBJ1-3, with TRBD1 as a possible D gene (6 bases). Trimming shortened V by 1 base and J by 0 bases, and 7 bases separated the two germline ends. This CDR3 has 15 amino acids. Germline CDR1 and CDR2: LGHDT and YNNKEL (reference sequence). In DNA, the CDR3 is TGTGCCAGCAGCCAAGCCAGGGGCTCTGGAAACACCATATATTTT. Translated: CASSQARGSGNTIYF.

The J gene is TRBJ1-1, the V gene TRBV15; D may be TRBD1 (5 bases). CDR1 is LNHNV, CDR2 YYDKDF, per germline (reference sequence). V was pared by 0 bases and J by 9 bases, with 8 bases between. This CDR3 has 12 amino acids. Written as DNA, the CDR3 is TGTGCCACCAGCAGAGATTGGGGACAAGCTTTCTTT. Its protein product is CATSRDWGQAFF.

The CDR3 loop reads CASSLAYRAQPQHF. CDR3 DNA: TGTGCCAGCAGTTTAGCATACAGGGCTCAGCCCCAGCATTTT. V usage is TRBV28 and J usage is TRBJ1-5, with D perhaps matching TRBD1 (6 bases). There are 14 residues in the CDR3. V was clipped by 2 bases and J by 6 bases, with 11 bases between them. In germline, CDR1 is MDHEN, CDR2 SYDVKM.

This clone has a single count. The same CDR3 is also encoded by other DNA sequences in this sample. The rearrangement uses TRBV3-1 (or the pseudogene TRBV3-2) and TRBJ1-1; D unclear. This CDR3 is 12 amino acids long. V dropped 1 base and J dropped 2 bases, with 2 bases sitting between them. Germline loops: CDR1 LGHDT, CDR2 YNNKEL (reference sequence). In DNA, the CDR3 is TGTGCCAGCAGCCAAGCTAACACTGAAGCTTTCTTT. This gives the protein CASSQANTEAFF.

The chain has TRBV20-1 and TRBJ2-7, with D uncertain. The CDR3 consists of 14 residues. The V gene's germline CDR1 is DFQATT and CDR2 SNEGSKA (reference sequence). The V end was cut by 3 bases, the J end by 0 bases, with 12 bases between. The CDR3 region is CSASRVGNSYEQYF. Here the CDR3 DNA reads TGCAGTGCTAGTCGAGTAGGGAACTCCTACGAGCAGTACTTC.

The chain joins TRBV3-1 (or the pseudogene TRBV3-2) to TRBJ1-2; 10 nucleotides agree with TRBD1. The J segment lost 4 bases and the V segment lost 1 base, leaving 3 bases of the junction unmatched. Germline V gene data show CDR1 as LGHDT and CDR2 as YNNKEL (reference sequence). This CDR3 spans 15 amino acids. The CDR3 nucleotides read TGTGCCAGCAGCCAAGCGGGACAGGGGCTCTATGGCTACACCTTC. It specifies CASSQAGQGLYGYTF.

The chain recombines TRBV6-5 with TRBJ1-3; D is unresolved. This CDR3 has 14 amino acids. V was cut by 5 bases and J by 0 bases, with 8 bases left in between. Germline loops: CDR1 MNHEY, CDR2 SVGAGI. The CDR3 protein is CASSPRDSGNTIYF. The CDR3 nucleotides read TGTGCCAGCAGTCCCCGGGACTCTGGAAACACCATATATTTT.

This sequence joins TRBV5-1 and TRBJ2-1, with TRBD2 identical over 7 bases. V shed 0 bases, J shed 7 bases, and the junction held 7 bases outside the gene matches. The CDR3 sequence is 15 residues long. Germline CDR1 and CDR2: SGHRS and YFSETQ. The CDR3 DNA reads as TGCGCCAGCAGCTTGGTGGCGGGAGTAAGGAATGAGCAGTTCTTC. Translating it yields CASSLVAGVRNEQFF. Full variable domain (remainder filled in from reference TRBV5-1 and TRBJ2-1): KAGVTQTPRYLIKTRGQQVTLSCSPISGHRSVSWYQQTPGQGLQFLFEYFSETQRNKGNFPGRFSGRQFSNSRSEMNVSTLELGDSALYLCASSLVAGVRNEQFFGPGTRLTVL.

About this clone: At the DNA level, this CDR3 is encoded by other sequences in the same sample as well. This chain joins TRBV6-1 and TRBJ1-4; TRBD1 might be the D (5 bases). V lost 0 bases, J lost 0 bases, and 8 bases lay in between. Germline assignment: CDR1 MNHNS and CDR2 SASEGT. The CDR3 sequence is 16 residues long. DNA for the CDR3: TGTGCCAGCAGTGAAGCGCAGGGCTCAACTAATGAAAAACTGTTTTTT. Encoded protein: CASSEAQGSTNEKLFF.

V and J are TRBV6-6 and TRBJ2-7; maybe TRBD1 (6 bases). The CDR3 extends over 13 amino acids. The V gene's germline CDR1 is MNHNY and CDR2 SVGAGI (reference sequence). Trimming took 6 bases from V and 6 from J, leaving 15 bases between them. The DNA of the CDR3 is TGTGCCAGCAGCCCGATAACAGGGCTCGAGCAGTACTTC. Protein product: CASSPITGLEQYF.

The gene calls are TRBV5-4 and TRBJ1-4, with 10 nucleotides matching TRBD1. The V and J ends lost 4 bases and 7 bases, in that order; junction bases with no gene match: 4. The CDR3 sequence is 14 residues long. CDR1 and CDR2 from the germline V gene are SGHNT and YYREEE (reference sequence). CDR3 region: CASSAGTGVEKLFF. The CDR3 nucleotides are TGTGCCAGCAGCGCCGGGACAGGGGTTGAAAAACTGTTTTTT.

The chain links TRBV18 to TRBJ1-4; D is possibly TRBD1 (6 bases). The CDR3 loop spans 14 amino acids. V dropped 3 bases and J dropped 7 bases, with 12 bases sitting between them. The V gene's germline CDR1 is KGHSH and CDR2 LQKENI. CDR3 loop: CASSPQGRGEKLFF. Here the CDR3 DNA reads TGTGCCAGCTCACCGCAGGGCAGGGGTGAAAAACTGTTTTTT. The full variable domain, its missing parts supplied by reference TRBV18 and TRBJ1-4, is NAGVMQNPRHLVRRRGQEARLRCSPMKGHSHVYWYRQLPEEGLKFMVYLQKENIIDESGMPKERFSAEFPKEGPSILRIQQVVRGDSAAYFCASSPQGRGEKLFFGSGTQLSVL.

The chain joins TRBV4-3 to TRBJ2-7; the match to TRBD2 covers 11 bases. The V and J ends lost 1 base and 2 bases, in that order; junction bases with no gene match: 7. Germline lookup yields CDR1 LGHNA and CDR2 YSLEER. This CDR3 is 17 amino acids long. The CDR3 sequence: CASSQGRTSGRAYEQYF. CDR3 coding DNA: TGCGCCAGCAGCCAAGGCCGGACTAGCGGGCGAGCCTACGAGCAGTACTTC.

This clone was detected only once. The chain is built from TRBV28 and TRBJ2-7, with 13 positions matching TRBD2. The J segment lost 6 bases and the V segment lost 8 bases, leaving 1 base of the junction unmatched. Germline-derived CDR1 and CDR2 are MDHEN and SYDVKM. This CDR3 is built from 12 residues. In nucleotides, the CDR3 is TGTGCCAGCGGACTAGCGGGAGCCGAGCAGTACTTC. Translation: CASGLAGAEQYF. Filled out from reference TRBV28 and TRBJ2-7, the complete variable domain reads DVKVTQSSRYLVKRTGEKVFLECVQDMDHENMFWYRQDPGLGLRLIYFSYDVKMKEKGDIPEGYSVSREKKERFSLILESASTNQTSMYLCASGLAGAEQYFGPGTRLTVT.

This chain links TRBV11-2 with TRBJ2-3; 10 bases agree with TRBD2. V dropped 2 bases and J dropped 1; count of bases not matched to a gene: 9. Germline lookup yields CDR1 SGHAT and CDR2 FQNNGV. The CDR3 covers 18 residues. As DNA, the CDR3 is TGTGCCAGCAGCTTATATTCGGTAGCGGGGGGAGGCACAGATACGCAGTATTTT. It encodes CASSLYSVAGGGTDTQYF.

Details on this clone: Other DNA sequences from this sample encode an identical CDR3 as well. The V and J genes are TRBV7-2 and TRBJ2-5; D possibly corresponds to TRBD2 (5 bases). The germline gives CDR1 SGHTA, CDR2 FQGNSA. With 0 bases removed from V and 2 bases from J, the gap between germline ends came to 7 bases. The CDR3 length is 14 residues. In DNA form, the CDR3 reads TGTGCCAGCAGCTTAGCGGGAGTTCAAGAGACCCAGTACTTC. This gives the protein CASSLAGVQETQYF. The whole variable domain, remainder taken from reference TRBV7-2 and TRBJ2-5, is GAGVSQSPSNKVTEKGKDVELRCDPISGHTALYWYRQSLGQGLEFLIYFQGNSAPDKSGLPSDRFSAERTGGSVSTLTIQRTQQEDSAVYLCASSLAGVQETQYFGPGTRLLVL.

This chain links TRBV9 with TRBJ2-7, with 12 positions matching TRBD2. This CDR3 spans 14 amino acids. CDR1 and CDR2 (germline): SGDLS, YYNGEE. The junction had 4 bases not matched to a gene; V was cut back by 3 bases and J by 6 bases. The CDR3 DNA is TGTGCCAGCAGCGCAGGACTAGCGGGAATCGAGCAGTACTTC. Its protein product is CASSAGLAGIEQYF.

This chain joins TRBV18 and TRBJ2-7; D gene unclear. V lost 5 bases and J lost 2, with 10 bases in between. Germline CDR1 KGHSH, CDR2 LQKENI. The CDR3 totals 13 residues. The chain's CDR3 is CASSSDPTYEQYF. The CDR3 nucleotides are TGTGCCAGCTCATCGGACCCAACCTACGAGCAGTACTTC.

The chain joins TRBV18 to TRBJ1-2; D not resolved. The CDR3 totals 14 residues. The V gene lost 2 bases and the J gene lost 0 bases, with 7 bases spanning the gap. Germline V gene sequence: CDR1 KGHSH, CDR2 LQKENI. CDR3 bases: TGTGCCAGCTCACCAGGGTCGGCTAACTATGGCTACACCTTC. Translated, it gives CASSPGSANYGYTF.

The chain carries TRBV15 and TRBJ2-1; either TRBD1 or TRBD2 may fit D (6 bases each). CDR3 length: 15 residues. The V gene lost 0 bases and the J gene lost 4 bases, with 10 bases spanning the gap. Germline V gene data show CDR1 as LNHNV and CDR2 as YYDKDF (reference sequence). The CDR3 is CATSREGGFYNEQFF. The CDR3 nucleotides read TGTGCCACCAGCAGAGAGGGGGGCTTTTACAATGAGCAGTTCTTC.

The chain recombines TRBV28 with TRBJ1-2; D unclear. CDR1 and CDR2 (germline): MDHEN, SYDVKM. The CDR3 has 13 amino acids. Trimming pared 3 bases from V and 3 bases from J, leaving 8 bases between. The CDR3 sequence is CASSLISDYGYTF. CDR3 nucleotide sequence: TGTGCCAGCAGTTTGATATCCGACTATGGCTACACCTTC.

This clone was seen once. The chain's CDR3 is CASSPAGSGPLHF. CDR3 DNA: TGTGCCAGCTCACCAGCAGGGTCGGGACCCCTCCACTTT. The chain links TRBV18 to TRBJ1-6; a possible D gene is TRBD1 (5 bases). Trimming cost V 2 bases and J 12 bases, with 11 bases left between them. Germline V gene lookup returns CDR1 KGHSH and CDR2 LQKENI. The CDR3 runs 13 residues.

V gene TRBV25-1 combines with J gene TRBJ1-1; maybe TRBD1 (5 bases). V shed 5 bases and J shed 0 bases, with 16 bases lying between them. CDR1 is MGHDK, CDR2 SYGVNS, per germline. The CDR3 spans 16 residues. In DNA form, the CDR3 reads TGTGCCAGCAGTCACTACGGAGGGGTCTTGAACACTGAAGCTTTCTTT. This codes for CASSHYGGVLNTEAFF.

The J gene is TRBJ1-5, the V gene TRBV18; D is possibly TRBD1 (5 bases). Trimming shortened V by 2 bases and J by 1 base, and 9 bases separated the two germline ends. The CDR3 is 15 amino acids. Germline V lookup: CDR1 KGHSH, CDR2 LQKENI. The CDR3 region is CASSPGDGSNQPQHF. The CDR3 DNA reads as TGTGCCAGCTCACCAGGGGACGGGAGCAATCAGCCCCAGCATTTT.

This chain uses TRBV4-1 with TRBJ2-3; D remains ambiguous. Germline V gene sequence: CDR1 MGHRA, CDR2 YSYEKL. This CDR3 region has 15 residues. V was shortened by 4 bases and J by 0 bases, with 11 bases between the two germline ends. CDR3 protein: CASSPHQTSTDTQYF. The CDR3 DNA is TGCGCCAGCAGCCCCCACCAGACTAGCACAGATACGCAGTATTTT.

The chain joins TRBV28 to TRBJ2-7; TRBD2 agrees at 7 bases. Unmatched junction bases numbered 5, after V lost 0 bases and J lost 0 bases. This CDR3 comprises 16 residues. From germline, CDR1 is MDHEN and CDR2 SYDVKM. This CDR3 reads CASSLWTGGFSYEQYF. The CDR3 region has the DNA TGTGCCAGCAGTTTATGGACGGGAGGATTCTCCTACGAGCAGTACTTC.

This clone has only one observation. This chain connects TRBV24-1 to TRBJ2-2; 9 bases agree with TRBD2. The CDR3 loop spans 15 amino acids. V gave up 5 bases and J gave up 4 bases; unmatched junction bases: 4. Germline V gene data show CDR1 as KGHDR and CDR2 as SFDVKD. This CDR3 reads CATSGREGRTGELFF. As DNA, the CDR3 is TGTGCCACCAGTGGGCGGGAGGGCCGCACCGGGGAGCTGTTTTTT.

V is TRBV5-4 and J is TRBJ2-3, with TRBD2 identical over 11 bases. V gave up 6 bases and J gave up 3 bases; unmatched junction bases: 6. The CDR3 length is 15 residues. CDR1 and CDR2 (germline): SGHNT, YYREEE (reference sequence). Written as DNA, the CDR3 is TGTGCCAGCAAGATTAGCGGGGGGGCGACAGATACGCAGTATTTT. Translating gives CASKISGGATDTQYF.

This clone was counted once. CDR3 nucleotide sequence: TGCGCCAGCAGTGAACAGGACAGGAACACTGAAGCTTTCTTT. Amino acid sequence: CASSEQDRNTEAFF. The V and J genes are TRBV10-2 and TRBJ1-1; tentative D call: TRBD1 (6 bases). The V and J ends lost 3 bases and 1 base respectively, with 9 bases between them. CDR1 WSHSY and CDR2 SAAADI come from the germline V gene. This CDR3 contains 14 residues.